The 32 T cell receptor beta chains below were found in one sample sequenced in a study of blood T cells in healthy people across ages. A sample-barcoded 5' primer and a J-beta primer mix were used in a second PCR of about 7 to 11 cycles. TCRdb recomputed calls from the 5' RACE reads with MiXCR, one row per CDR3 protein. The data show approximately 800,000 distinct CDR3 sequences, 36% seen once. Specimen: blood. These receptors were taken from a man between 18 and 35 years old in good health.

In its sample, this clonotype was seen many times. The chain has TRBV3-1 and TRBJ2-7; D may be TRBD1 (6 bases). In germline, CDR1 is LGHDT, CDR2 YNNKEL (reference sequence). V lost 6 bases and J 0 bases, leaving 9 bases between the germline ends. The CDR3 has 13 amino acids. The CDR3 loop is CASSPGVSYEQYF. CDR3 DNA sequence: TGTGCCAGCAGTCCAGGGGTCTCCTACGAGCAGTACTTC.

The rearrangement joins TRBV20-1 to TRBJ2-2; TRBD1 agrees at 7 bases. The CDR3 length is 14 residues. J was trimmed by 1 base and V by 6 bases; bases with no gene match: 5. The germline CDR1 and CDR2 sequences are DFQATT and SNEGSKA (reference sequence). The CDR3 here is CSAKYRGNTGELFF. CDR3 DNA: TGCAGTGCCAAGTACAGGGGGAACACCGGGGAGCTGTTTTTT.

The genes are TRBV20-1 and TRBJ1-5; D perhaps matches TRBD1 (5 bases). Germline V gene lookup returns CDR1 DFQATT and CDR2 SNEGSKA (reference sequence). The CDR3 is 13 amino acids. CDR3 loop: CGGASTSNQPQHF. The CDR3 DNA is TGCGGGGGTGCGTCCACTAGCAATCAGCCCCAGCATTTT.

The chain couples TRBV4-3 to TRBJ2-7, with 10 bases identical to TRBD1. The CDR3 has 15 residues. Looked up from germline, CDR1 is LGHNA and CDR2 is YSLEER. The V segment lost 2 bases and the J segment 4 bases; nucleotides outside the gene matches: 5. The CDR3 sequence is CASSQRDRGLYEQYF. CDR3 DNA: TGCGCCAGCAGCCAACGGGACAGGGGTCTTTACGAGCAGTACTTC.

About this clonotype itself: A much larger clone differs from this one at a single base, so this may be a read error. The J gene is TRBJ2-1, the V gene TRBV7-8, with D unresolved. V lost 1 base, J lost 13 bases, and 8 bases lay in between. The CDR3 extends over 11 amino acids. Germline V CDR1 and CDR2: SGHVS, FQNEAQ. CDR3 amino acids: CASSLGNRQFF. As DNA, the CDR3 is TGTGCCAGCAGCTTAGGGAACAGACAGTTCTTC.

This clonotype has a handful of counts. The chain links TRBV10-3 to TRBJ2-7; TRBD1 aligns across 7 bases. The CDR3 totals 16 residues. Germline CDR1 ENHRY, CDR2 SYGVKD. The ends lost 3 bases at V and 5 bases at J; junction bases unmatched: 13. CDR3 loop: CAISDRGQLSGNEQYF. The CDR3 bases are TGTGCCATCAGTGATAGGGGGCAACTGAGCGGCAACGAGCAGTACTTC.

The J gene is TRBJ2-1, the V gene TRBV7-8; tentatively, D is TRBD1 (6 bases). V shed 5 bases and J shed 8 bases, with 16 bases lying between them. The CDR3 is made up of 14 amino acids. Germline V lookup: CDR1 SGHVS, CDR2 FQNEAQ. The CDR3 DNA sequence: TGTGCCAGCAGCCCGACCACAGGGTACGATGAGCAGTTCTTC. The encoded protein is CASSPTTGYDEQFF.

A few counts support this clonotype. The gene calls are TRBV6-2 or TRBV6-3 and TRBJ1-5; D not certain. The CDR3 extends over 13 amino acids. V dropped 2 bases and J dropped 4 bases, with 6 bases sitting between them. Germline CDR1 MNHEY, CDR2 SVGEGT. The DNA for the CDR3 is TGTGCCAGCAGTTACCATACGAATCAGCCCCAGCATTTT. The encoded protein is CASSYHTNQPQHF.

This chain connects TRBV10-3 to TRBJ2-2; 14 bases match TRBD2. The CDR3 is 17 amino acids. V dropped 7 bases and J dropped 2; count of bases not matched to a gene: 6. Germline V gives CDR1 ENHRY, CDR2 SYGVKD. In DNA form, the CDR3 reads TGTGCCATCAACCGACTAGCGGGGGGGGTTAACACCGGGGAGCTGTTTTTT. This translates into CAINRLAGGVNTGELFF.

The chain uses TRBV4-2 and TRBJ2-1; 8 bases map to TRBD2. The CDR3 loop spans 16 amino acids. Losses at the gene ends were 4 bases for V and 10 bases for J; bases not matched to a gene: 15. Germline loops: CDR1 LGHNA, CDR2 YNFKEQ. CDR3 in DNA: TGTGCCAGCAGCCCCACGACTAGCGAGGGAGTGCGGGAGCAGTTCTTC. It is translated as CASSPTTSEGVREQFF.

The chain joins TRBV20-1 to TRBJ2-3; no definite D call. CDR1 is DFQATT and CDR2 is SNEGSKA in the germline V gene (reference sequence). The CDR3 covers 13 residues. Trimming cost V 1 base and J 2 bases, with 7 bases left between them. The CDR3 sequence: CSARGTTTDTQYF. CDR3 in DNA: TGCAGTGCTAGAGGGACCACCACAGATACGCAGTATTTT.

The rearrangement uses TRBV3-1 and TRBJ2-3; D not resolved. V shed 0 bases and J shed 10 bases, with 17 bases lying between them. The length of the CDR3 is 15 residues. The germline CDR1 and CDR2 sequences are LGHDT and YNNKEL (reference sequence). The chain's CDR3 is CASSQDLEATPPQYF. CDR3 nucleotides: TGTGCCAGCAGCCAAGATCTTGAGGCCACCCCCCCGCAGTATTTT.

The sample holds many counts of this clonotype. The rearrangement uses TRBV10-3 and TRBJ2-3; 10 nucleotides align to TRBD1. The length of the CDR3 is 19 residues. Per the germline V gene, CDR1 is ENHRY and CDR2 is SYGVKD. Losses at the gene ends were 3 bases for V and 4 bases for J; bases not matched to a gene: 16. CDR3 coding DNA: TGTGCCATCAGTGACCCTCGAGGGGGACAGGGGAGGCGTTCAGATACGCAGTATTTT. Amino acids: CAISDPRGGQGRRSDTQYF.

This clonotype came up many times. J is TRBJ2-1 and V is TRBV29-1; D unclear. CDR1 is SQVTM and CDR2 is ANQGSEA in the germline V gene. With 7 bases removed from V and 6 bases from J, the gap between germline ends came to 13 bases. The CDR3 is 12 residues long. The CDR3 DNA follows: TGCAGCGCCCGTATAAATTCCAATGAGCAGTTCTTC. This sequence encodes CSARINSNEQFF.

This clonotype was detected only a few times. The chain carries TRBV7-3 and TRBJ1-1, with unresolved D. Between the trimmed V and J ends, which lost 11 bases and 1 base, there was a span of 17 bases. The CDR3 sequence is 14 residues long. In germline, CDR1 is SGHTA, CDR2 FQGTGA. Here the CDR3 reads CALARGGKNTEAFF. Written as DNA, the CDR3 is TGTGCCCTAGCACGGGGAGGAAAGAACACTGAAGCTTTCTTT.

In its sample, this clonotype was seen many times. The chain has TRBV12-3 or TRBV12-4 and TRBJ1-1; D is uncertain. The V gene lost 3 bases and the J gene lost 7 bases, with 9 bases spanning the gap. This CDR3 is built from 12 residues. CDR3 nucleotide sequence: TGTGCCAGCAGTTTGCGTCGGAGTGAAGCTTTCTTT. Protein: CASSLRRSEAFF.

The CDR3 loop is CASSEDRVAFF. The CDR3 DNA sequence: TGTGCCAGCAGCGAGGACAGGGTTGCTTTCTTT. The chain couples TRBV7-9 to TRBJ1-1; 8 nucleotides align to TRBD1. With 5 bases clipped from V and 11 bases from J, the junction kept 4 bases outside the gene matches. The CDR3 length is 11 residues. Germline CDR1 SEHNR, CDR2 FQNEAQ (reference sequence).

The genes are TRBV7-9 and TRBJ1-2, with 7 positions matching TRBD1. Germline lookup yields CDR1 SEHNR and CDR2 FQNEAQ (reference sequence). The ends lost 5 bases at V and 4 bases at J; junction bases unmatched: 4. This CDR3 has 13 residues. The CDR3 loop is CASSIDRVYGYTF. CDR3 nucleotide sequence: TGTGCCAGCAGCATCGACAGGGTCTATGGCTACACCTTC.

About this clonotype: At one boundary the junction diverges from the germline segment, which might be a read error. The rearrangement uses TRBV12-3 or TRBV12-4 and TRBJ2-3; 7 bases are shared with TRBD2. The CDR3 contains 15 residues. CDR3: CASSLAGERTDAQYF. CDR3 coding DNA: TGTGCCAGCAGTTTGGCGGGGGAGAGAACAGATGCGCAGTATTTT.

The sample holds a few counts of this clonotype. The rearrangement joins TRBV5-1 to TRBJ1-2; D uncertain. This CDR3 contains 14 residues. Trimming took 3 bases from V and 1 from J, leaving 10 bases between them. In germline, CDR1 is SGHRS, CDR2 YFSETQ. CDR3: CASSYDTDNYGYTF. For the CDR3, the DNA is TGCGCCAGCAGCTACGACACCGATAACTATGGCTACACCTTC.

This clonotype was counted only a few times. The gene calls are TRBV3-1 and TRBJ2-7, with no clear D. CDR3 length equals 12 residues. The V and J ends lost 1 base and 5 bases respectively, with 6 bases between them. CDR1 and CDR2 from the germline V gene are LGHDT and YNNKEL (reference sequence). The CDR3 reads CASSQARNEQYF. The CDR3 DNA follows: TGTGCCAGCAGCCAAGCGAGGAACGAGCAGTACTTC.

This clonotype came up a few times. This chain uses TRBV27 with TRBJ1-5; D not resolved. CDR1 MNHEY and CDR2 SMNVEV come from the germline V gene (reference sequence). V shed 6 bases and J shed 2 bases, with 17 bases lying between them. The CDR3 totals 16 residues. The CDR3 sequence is CASSRVAGLGNQPQHF. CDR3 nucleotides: TGTGCCAGCAGCCGTGTCGCAGGATTGGGCAATCAGCCCCAGCATTTT.

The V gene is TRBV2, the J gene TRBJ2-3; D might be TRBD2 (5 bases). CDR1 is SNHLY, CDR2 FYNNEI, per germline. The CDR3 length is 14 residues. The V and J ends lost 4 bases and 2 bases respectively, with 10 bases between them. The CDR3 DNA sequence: TGTGCCAGCAGTGTTAGCGTCGTCACAGATACGCAGTATTTT. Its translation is CASSVSVVTDTQYF. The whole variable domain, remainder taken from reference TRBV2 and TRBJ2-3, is EPEVTQTPSHQVTQMGQEVILRCVPISNHLYFYWYRQILGQKVEFLVSFYNNEISEKSEIFDDQFSVERPDGSNFTLKIRSTKLEDSAMYFCASSVSVVTDTQYFGPGTRLTVL.

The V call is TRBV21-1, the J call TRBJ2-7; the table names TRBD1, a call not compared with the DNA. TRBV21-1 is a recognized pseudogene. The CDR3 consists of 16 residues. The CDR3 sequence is CASSSPGTGASYEQYF. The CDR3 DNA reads TGTGCCAGCAGCTCCCCCGGGACAGGGGCCTCCTACGAGCAGTACTTC.

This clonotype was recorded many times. Here the CDR3 DNA reads TGTGCCAGCAGCGTAGGCCCGGATACGCAGTATTTT. This encodes CASSVGPDTQYF. V usage is TRBV9 and J usage is TRBJ2-3, with no clear D. With 0 bases removed from V and 6 bases from J, the gap between germline ends came to 5 bases. CDR3 length: 12 residues. Germline values: CDR1 SGDLS, CDR2 YYNGEE.

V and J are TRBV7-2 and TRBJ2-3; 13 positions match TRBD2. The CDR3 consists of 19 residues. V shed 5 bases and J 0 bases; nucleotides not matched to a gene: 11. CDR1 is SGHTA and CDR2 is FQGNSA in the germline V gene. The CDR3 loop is CASSPYGLAGEISTDTQYF. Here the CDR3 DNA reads TGTGCCAGCAGCCCCTACGGACTAGCGGGGGAGATAAGCACAGATACGCAGTATTTT. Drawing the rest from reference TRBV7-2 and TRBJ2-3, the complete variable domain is GAGVSQSPSNKVTEKGKDVELRCDPISGHTALYWYRQSLGQGLEFLIYFQGNSAPDKSGLPSDRFSAERTGGSVSTLTIQRTQQEDSAVYLCASSPYGLAGEISTDTQYFGPGTRLTVL.

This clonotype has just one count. CDR3 amino acids: CASSQGGRAETQYF. CDR3 coding DNA: TGCGCCAGCAGCCAAGGGGGGCGGGCAGAGACCCAGTACTTC. The rearrangement uses TRBV4-3 and TRBJ2-5; a possible D gene is TRBD1 (6 bases). The CDR3 spans 14 residues. Germline CDR1 LGHNA, CDR2 YSLEER. Between the trimmed V and J ends, which lost 1 base and 4 bases, there was a span of 10 bases.

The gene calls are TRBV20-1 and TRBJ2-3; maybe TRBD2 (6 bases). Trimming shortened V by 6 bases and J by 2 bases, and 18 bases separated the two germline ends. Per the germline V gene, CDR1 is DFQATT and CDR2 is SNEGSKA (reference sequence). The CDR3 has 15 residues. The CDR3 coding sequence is TGCAGTGCCAGCCGGGACTGGATAATCACAGATACGCAGTATTTT. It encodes CSASRDWIITDTQYF.

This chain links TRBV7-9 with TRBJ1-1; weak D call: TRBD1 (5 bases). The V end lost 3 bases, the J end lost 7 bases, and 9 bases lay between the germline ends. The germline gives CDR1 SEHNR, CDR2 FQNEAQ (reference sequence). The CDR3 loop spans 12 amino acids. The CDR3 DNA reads TGTGCCAGCAGCTTTTTTACAGGTGAAGCTTTCTTT. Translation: CASSFFTGEAFF.

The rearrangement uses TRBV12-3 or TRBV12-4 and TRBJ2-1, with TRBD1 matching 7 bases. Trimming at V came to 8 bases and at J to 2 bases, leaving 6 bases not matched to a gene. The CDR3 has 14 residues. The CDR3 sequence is CASCRDRAYNEQFF. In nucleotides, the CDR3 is TGTGCCAGCTGCCGGGACAGAGCCTACAATGAGCAGTTCTTC.

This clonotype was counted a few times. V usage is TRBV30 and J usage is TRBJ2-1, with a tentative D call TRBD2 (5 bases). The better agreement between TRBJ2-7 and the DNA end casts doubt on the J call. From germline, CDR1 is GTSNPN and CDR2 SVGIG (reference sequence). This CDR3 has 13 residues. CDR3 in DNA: TGTGCCCGCCGGGCTAGCTCCTACAATGAGCAGTACTTC. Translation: CARRASSYNEQYF.

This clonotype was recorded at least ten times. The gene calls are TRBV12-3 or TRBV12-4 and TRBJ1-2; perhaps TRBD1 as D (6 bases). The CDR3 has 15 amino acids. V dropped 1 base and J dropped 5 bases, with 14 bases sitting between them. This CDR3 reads CASSLGTGHLYGYTF. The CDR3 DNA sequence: TGTGCCAGCAGTTTAGGAACGGGACACTTATATGGCTACACCTTC.